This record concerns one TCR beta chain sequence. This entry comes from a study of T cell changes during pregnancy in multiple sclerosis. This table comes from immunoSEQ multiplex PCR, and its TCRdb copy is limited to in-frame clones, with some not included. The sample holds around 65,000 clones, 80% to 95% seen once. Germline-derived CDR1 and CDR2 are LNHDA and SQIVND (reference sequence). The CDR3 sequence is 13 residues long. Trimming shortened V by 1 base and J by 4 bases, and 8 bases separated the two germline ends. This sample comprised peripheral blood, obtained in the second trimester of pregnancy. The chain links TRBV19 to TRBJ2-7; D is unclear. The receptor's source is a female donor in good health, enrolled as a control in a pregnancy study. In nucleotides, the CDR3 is TGTGCCAGTAGTATAGGATTGCGGTACGAGCAGTACTTC. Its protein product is CASSIGLRYEQYF. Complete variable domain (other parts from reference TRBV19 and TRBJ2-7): DGGITQSPKYLFRKEGQNVTLSCEQNLNHDAMYWYRQDPGQGLRLIYYSQIVNDFQKGDIAEGYSVSREKKESFPLTVTSAQKNPTAFYLCASSIGLRYEQYFGPGTRLTVT.